These T cell receptor beta chains were read from a single sample in a study of OX40 agonist ivuxolimab in advanced cancers. The protocol was immunoSEQ multiplex PCR, while the TCRdb copy is restricted to in-frame clones and leaves out a portion. The sample yields tens of thousands of clones, 86% seen once. The sample here was CD4+ or CD8+ T cells sorted from blood, taken in a trial of the OX40 agonist ivuxolimab. The receptors stem from an adult with an advanced solid tumor such as melanoma, head and neck, liver or kidney cancer. The CDR3 runs from the conserved cysteine through the conserved F or W. The order of the fields is V gene, clone size, CDR3 length, D gene, J gene, CDR3 protein, CDR3 DNA. D genes are given only for firm matches. Size is stated for part of the rows, as once, few or many counts, or as a class when the clone is expanded.

TRBV7-9	NA	14	NA	TRBJ2-3	CASSRAAGTDTQYF	TGTGCCAGCAGCCGGGCAGCGGGCACAGATACGCAGTATTTT
TRBV18	once	16	NA	TRBJ1-4	CASSHVLTTNNEKLFF	TGTGCCAGCTCACATGTCTTAACCACTAATAATGAAAAACTGTTTTTT
TRBV11-2	NA	16	NA	TRBJ1-6	CASSGGGGQSNSPLHF	TGTGCCAGCAGCGGGGGGGGTGGACAGTCCAATTCACCCCTCCACTTT
TRBV7-8	NA	15	NA	TRBJ2-2	CASSKGEPNTGELFF	TGTGCCTCCTCTAAGGGCGAACCGAACACCGGGGAGCTGTTTTTT
TRBV7-4	NA	15	TRBD1	TRBJ1-3	CASSQPGQSGNTIYF	TGTGCCAGCAGCCAGCCGGGACAGAGTGGAAACACCATATATTTT
TRBV6-5	NA	15	TRBD2	TRBJ2-1	CASSATSGGSFEQFF	TGTGCCAGCAGTGCGACTAGCGGGGGGAGTTTTGAGCAGTTCTTC
TRBV19	NA	13	TRBD1	TRBJ1-2	CASSKTGDYGYTF	TGTGCCAGTAGTAAGACAGGGGATTATGGCTACACCTTC
TRBV5-1	NA	15	NA	TRBJ2-7	CASSPIGQGTYEQYF	TGCGCCAGCAGCCCTATAGGGCAGGGGACCTACGAGCAGTACTTC
TRBV9	NA	14	NA	TRBJ2-7	CASSVGGGHYEQYF	TGTGCCAGCAGCGTAGGAGGGGGTCACTACGAGCAGTACTTC
TRBV2	NA	15	NA	TRBJ1-1	CASRGTDSPNTEAFF	TGTGCCAGCAGGGGCACGGACAGCCCGAACACTGAAGCTTTCTTT
TRBV18	NA	15	NA	TRBJ2-2	CASSPDRANTGELFF	TGTGCCAGCTCACCCGACAGAGCGAACACCGGGGAGCTGTTTTTT
TRBV4-1	NA	19	TRBD2	TRBJ2-1	CASSQDRGTSGGSYNEQFF	TGCGCCAGCAGCCAAGATAGGGGGACTAGCGGGGGCTCCTACAATGAGCAGTTCTTC